Below, one T cell receptor beta chain is given with its context. Its matching antigen is unknown. This sample was taken from a study of T cells in Graves' hyperthyroidism and ophthalmopathy. Findings and caveats of the study: The model identified upcoming ophthalmopathy a median about six months ahead of onset.

TCR beta CDR3 region amplification was performed from RNA transcripts. When the TCR CDR3 underwent first-round RT-PCR, the HTBI primer set was used. TCRdb redid the calling of the multiplex PCR reads with MiXCR, one entry per CDR3 protein. Of more than 450,000 distinct CDR3 sequences listed, about 14% were seen once; the top ten hold about 15%. A lack of ophthalmopathy progression within 18 months defined stable Graves' hyperthyroidism. This CDR3 comprises 13 residues. Germline CDR1 is GTSNPN and CDR2 is SVGIG (reference sequence). V lost 2 bases, J lost 8 bases, and 13 bases lay in between. What was sequenced was blood. The sequence was collected from a woman aged 40-49 years with Graves' hyperthyroidism. The chain joins TRBV30 to TRBJ1-5; maybe TRBD1 (6 bases). CDR3 DNA sequence: TGTGCCTGGAGTAGGCAGGGGCGGGAGCCCCAGCATTTT. Translated: CAWSRQGREPQHF.